A selection of T cell receptor beta chains follows, all from one sample in a study of blood T cell repertoires in COVID-19. Assay used: immunoSEQ multiplex PCR; TCRdb lists only in-frame clones, some missing. The sample shows 130,000 or so clones, more than 80% of them seen only once. The source material was peripheral blood. The source of these receptors is a human donor in a cohort sampled during active COVID-19. The CDR3 runs from the conserved cysteine through the conserved F or W. Each record gives: J gene, clone size, V gene, D gene, CDR3 DNA, CDR3 protein. The D gene is left open where the match is weak. Part of the rows lack a size; the others show once, few, many or a class for expanded clones.

TRBJ2-3 | . | TRBV30 | TRBD2 | TGTGCCTGGATGATCCGGGGGGTTAGCACAGATACGCAGTATTTT | CAWMIRGVSTDTQYF
TRBJ2-1 | . | TRBV6-6 | TRBD2 | TGTGCCAGCAGTTCTTTAGCGGGGGCCTTAAATGAGCAGTTCTTC | CASSSLAGALNEQFF
TRBJ1-2 | many | TRBV9 | . | TGTGCCAGCAGCGCGGGGGGGGATCAGGATGGCTACACCTTC | CASSAGGDQDGYTF
TRBJ2-5 | . | TRBV14 | TRBD2 | TGTGCCAGCAGCCACCTCCTCGAGCGGGGGTTAAGAGAGACCCAGTACTTC | CASSHLLERGLRETQYF
TRBJ2-5 | once | TRBV7-2 | TRBD2 | TGTGCCAGCAGCACCTCTAGCGGGGGAGCGGAGACCCAGTACTTC | CASSTSSGGAETQYF
TRBJ2-3 | . | TRBV9 | TRBD2 | TGTGCCAGCAGCGTATCTAGCGGGGGAACTAGAGATACGCAGTATTTT | CASSVSSGGTRDTQYF
TRBJ2-3 | . | TRBV5-4 | TRBD1 | TGTGCCAGCAGCCCCCCTCCCCTCGGACAGGGGTTTTTTACGGATACGCAGTATTTT | CASSPPPLGQGFFTDTQYF
TRBJ2-1 | . | TRBV5-6 | . | TGTGCCAGCAGCGCCGGGAGCTCCTACAATGAGCAGTTCTTC | CASSAGSSYNEQFF
TRBJ2-2 | . | TRBV24-1 | TRBD2 | TGTGCCACCAGTGACCCCCGACTAGCGGGAGGGTGGGACACCGGGGAGCTGTTTTTT | CATSDPRLAGGWDTGELFF
TRBJ2-3 | . | TRBV3-1/TRBV3-2 | TRBD2 | TGTGCCAGCGGTCCCTTCAGCGGGGGAACAGATACGCAGTATTTT | CASGPFSGGTDTQYF
TRBJ1-1 | . | TRBV7-2 | . | TGTGCCAGCAGCTTAGCGTTTGGAGGGAGCACTGAAGCTTTCTTT | CASSLAFGGSTEAFF